The 19 T cell receptor beta chains below come from one sample, sequenced in a study of cytomegalovirus exposure and HLA in healthy donors. The PCR contained 60 Vbeta and 13 Jbeta primers. Libraries were prepared by immunoSEQ multiplex PCR; TCRdb keeps only in-frame clonotypes and omits some of them. The table lists about 150,000 clones, approximately 80% of them singletons. The specimen sequenced was PBMCs. Source of these receptors: a woman in her thirties or forties in good health and CMV-seronegative.

V and J are TRBV6-1 and TRBJ1-1; 10 bases fit TRBD1. V shed 0 bases and J 6 bases; nucleotides not matched to a gene: 10. Looked up from germline, CDR1 is MNHNS and CDR2 is SASEGT. The CDR3 length is 17 residues. CDR3 sequence (DNA): TGTGCCAGCAGTGAAGCGGGACAGGGGATGACGTGGGCTGAAGCTTTCTTT. Encoded protein: CASSEAGQGMTWAEAFF.

The J gene is TRBJ2-7, the V gene TRBV5-1; 14 nucleotides match TRBD2. Unmatched junction bases numbered 4, after V lost 4 bases and J lost 7 bases. The CDR3 is 14 amino acids. CDR1 and CDR2 from the germline V gene are SGHRS and YFSETQ. For the CDR3, the DNA is TGCGCCAGCAGCGCCGGGACTAGCGGGGGAGAGCAGTACTTC. As protein: CASSAGTSGGEQYF.

V and J are TRBV9 and TRBJ1-2; 7 bases agree with TRBD1. V lost 0 bases, J lost 7 bases, and 9 bases stayed unmatched. Germline CDR1 is SGDLS and CDR2 is YYNGEE. The CDR3 spans 15 residues. The CDR3 region has the DNA TGTGCCAGCAGCGTAGCGAGGGCAGGGGGTAGTGGCTACACCTTC. Translating it yields CASSVARAGGSGYTF. Full variable domain (rest looked up from reference TRBV9 and TRBJ1-2): DSGVTQTPKHLITATGQRVTLRCSPRSGDLSVYWYQQSLDQGLQFLIQYYNGEERAKGNILERFSAQQFPDLHSELNLSSLELGDSALYFCASSVARAGGSGYTFGSGTRLTVV.

The chain is built from TRBV5-6 and TRBJ1-2; a possible D gene is TRBD1 (6 bases). Trimming pared 0 bases from V and 4 bases from J, leaving 16 bases between. Looked up from germline, CDR1 is SGHDT and CDR2 is YYEEEE. The CDR3 length is 16 residues. The CDR3 loop reads CASSLGTGKVSYGYTF. The CDR3 DNA reads TGTGCCAGCAGCTTGGGTACAGGGAAGGTCTCCTATGGCTACACCTTC.

This clone was observed once. The V gene is TRBV2, the J gene TRBJ1-2, with 7 bases matching TRBD1. Per germline, CDR1 SNHLY and CDR2 FYNNEI. With V trimmed by 8 bases and J by 6 bases, 12 bases remained unmatched. This CDR3 spans 14 amino acids. The CDR3, as DNA: TGTGCCAGCCGGCGGCAGGGGGGTTTTAATGGCTACACCTTC. This translates into CASRRQGGFNGYTF.

CDR3 sequence (DNA): TGTGCCAGCAGTCCCGGGTCTTACACAGATACGCAGTATTTT. Protein: CASSPGSYTDTQYF. This sequence joins TRBV6-5 and TRBJ2-3; D uncertain. Germline V lookup: CDR1 MNHEY, CDR2 SVGAGI. V gave up 5 bases and J gave up 2 bases, with 11 bases separating them. The CDR3 runs to 14 residues.

This rearrangement joins TRBV7-2 to TRBJ2-5; 9 bases are a match to TRBD2. CDR1 and CDR2 (germline): SGHTA, FQGNSA. This CDR3 spans 16 amino acids. V was clipped by 1 base and J by 4 bases; unmatched bases: 7. Here the CDR3 DNA reads TGTGCCAGCAGCTTAGATCGCCTAGCGGGATCAGAGACCCAGTACTTC. This encodes CASSLDRLAGSETQYF.

The V call is TRBV9, the J call TRBJ2-7; 9 nucleotides line up with TRBD2. Looked up from germline, CDR1 is SGDLS and CDR2 is YYNGEE. The junction had 8 bases not matched to a gene; V was cut back by 5 bases and J by 5 bases. There are 14 residues in the CDR3. This chain's CDR3 is CASRPGLALHEQYF. The CDR3, as DNA: TGTGCCAGCAGGCCGGGACTAGCTCTCCACGAGCAGTACTTC. Supplemented by reference TRBV9 and TRBJ2-7, the full variable domain reads DSGVTQTPKHLITATGQRVTLRCSPRSGDLSVYWYQQSLDQGLQFLIQYYNGEERAKGNILERFSAQQFPDLHSELNLSSLELGDSALYFCASRPGLALHEQYFGPGTRLTVT.

V is TRBV19 and J is TRBJ1-1; possible D gene TRBD1, 6 bases. The CDR3 has 14 residues. Germline V gene sequence: CDR1 LNHDA, CDR2 SQIVND (reference sequence). V was shortened by 8 bases and J by 0 bases, with 13 bases between the two germline ends. The CDR3 bases are TGTGCCAGTCCTCGACAGGTTTTGAACACTGAAGCTTTCTTT. This codes for CASPRQVLNTEAFF.

The chain joins TRBV7-9 to TRBJ2-7, with TRBD2 matching over 7 bases. Germline lookup yields CDR1 SEHNR and CDR2 FQNEAQ (reference sequence). V shed 4 bases and J 7 bases; nucleotides not matched to a gene: 16. The CDR3 runs to 16 residues. Here the CDR3 DNA reads TGTGCCAGCAGCTCACACCGGCGGGAGCCACACAGGGAGCAGTACTTC. Residues: CASSSHRREPHREQYF.

Only one count was recorded for this clone. The rearrangement uses TRBV19 and TRBJ1-3; TRBD1 aligns across 7 bases. CDR1 and CDR2 from the germline V gene are LNHDA and SQIVND (reference sequence). The V segment lost 6 bases and the J segment 0 bases; nucleotides outside the gene matches: 5. This CDR3 has 15 amino acids. CDR3 sequence reads: CASRPTGNSGNTIYF. The CDR3 DNA reads as TGTGCCAGTAGACCGACAGGGAACTCTGGAAACACCATATATTTT.

This sequence joins TRBV18 and TRBJ2-7, with TRBD2 as a possible D gene (5 bases). Germline V lookup: CDR1 KGHSH, CDR2 LQKENI. There are 14 residues in the CDR3. With 2 bases removed from V and 3 bases from J, the gap between germline ends came to 11 bases. The CDR3: CASSPYAGNYEQYF. The CDR3 coding sequence is TGTGCCAGCTCACCATACGCCGGGAACTACGAGCAGTACTTC.

The V gene is TRBV10-3, the J gene TRBJ1-1, with D perhaps TRBD1 (5 bases). The ends were cut back, 0 bases at V and 0 bases at J, with 17 bases in the middle. This CDR3 is built from 18 residues. The germline CDR1 and CDR2 sequences are ENHRY and SYGVKD. CDR3 amino acids: CAISESSEGVVMNTEAFF. The CDR3 DNA reads as TGTGCCATCAGTGAGTCCAGTGAAGGGGTCGTCATGAACACTGAAGCTTTCTTT.

The gene calls are TRBV7-8 and TRBJ2-7, with D maybe TRBD1 (6 bases). V lost 7 bases, J lost 2 bases, and 15 bases lay in between. This CDR3 is built from 14 residues. Germline CDR1 is SGHVS and CDR2 is FQNEAQ. The CDR3 region is CASTSTDRTYEQYF. The DNA for the CDR3 is TGTGCCAGCACCTCTACCGACAGGACCTACGAGCAGTACTTC.

The chain joins TRBV13 to TRBJ2-7; D is possibly TRBD2 (6 bases). Per germline, CDR1 PRHDT and CDR2 FYEKMQ (reference sequence). V dropped 2 bases and J dropped 4 bases, with 15 bases sitting between them. The CDR3 has 15 residues. As DNA, the CDR3 is TGTGCCAGCAGCTTACGCCGGGACTCTGCGTACGAGCAGTACTTC. Translation gives CASSLRRDSAYEQYF.

This chain uses TRBV10-3 with TRBJ2-7; D may be TRBD2 (6 bases). Trimming removed 6 bases from V and 7 bases from J, with 10 bases in between. Germline loops: CDR1 ENHRY, CDR2 SYGVKD. This CDR3 spans 11 amino acids. CDR3 loop: CAIRRLGEQYF. The CDR3 DNA reads as TGTGCCATCAGAAGACTAGGAGAGCAGTACTTC.

The chain combines TRBV30 with TRBJ2-3, with 12 bases identical to TRBD2. V was clipped by 3 bases and J by 1 base; unmatched bases: 2. CDR1 and CDR2 from the germline V gene are GTSNPN and SVGIG (reference sequence). The CDR3 contains 15 residues. The DNA for the CDR3 is TGTGCCTGGAGCGGACTAGCGGGGCGCACAGATACGCAGTATTTT. Its translation is CAWSGLAGRTDTQYF.

This chain connects TRBV28 to TRBJ2-6, with a weak D call TRBD2 (6 bases). V shed 3 bases and J shed 1 base, with 10 bases lying between them. This CDR3 spans 16 amino acids. The germline gives CDR1 MDHEN, CDR2 SYDVKM. Written as DNA, the CDR3 is TGTGCCAGCAGTTTCGTGCGGGGTTCTGGGGCCAACGTCCTGACTTTC. Encoded protein: CASSFVRGSGANVLTF.

V is TRBV27 and J is TRBJ2-5; the match to TRBD2 covers 12 bases. CDR1 and CDR2 (germline): MNHEY, SMNVEV (reference sequence). The length of the CDR3 is 15 residues. Germline trimming cut 7 bases from V and 1 base from J; bases unmatched to any gene: 4. The CDR3 region is CASKQLAGGQETQYF. The CDR3 DNA reads as TGTGCCAGCAAACAACTAGCGGGGGGCCAAGAGACCCAGTACTTC.